These 18 T cell receptor beta chains were all obtained from the same sample, sequenced in a study of Tregs in tolerant kidney transplant recipients. The repertoire was sequenced with immunoSEQ multiplex PCR; TCRdb's copy has only in-frame clones and lacks some. The repertoire holds fewer than 80,000 clones, with more than 95% as singletons. The source material was Tregs from blood, sampled before the transplant. These TCRs come from a human donor who received a combined kidney and bone marrow transplant.

The chain uses TRBV4-1 and TRBJ2-5, with 9 bases fitting TRBD2. The length of the CDR3 is 15 residues. Germline-derived CDR1 and CDR2 are MGHRA and YSYEKL. V lost 4 bases, J lost 2 bases, and 5 bases stayed unmatched. The CDR3 region has the DNA TGCGCCAGCAGCCTACTAGCGGGCGATCAAGAGACCCAGTACTTC. Its translation is CASSLLAGDQETQYF.

This clone was detected only once. The CDR3 is CASSQRTSLYQETQYF. The CDR3 nucleotides are TGTGCCAGCAGTCAAAGGACTAGCCTTTACCAAGAGACCCAGTACTTC. This chain connects TRBV25-1 to TRBJ2-5; 8 positions match TRBD2. Looked up from germline, CDR1 is MGHDK and CDR2 is SYGVNS. V was clipped by 5 bases and J by 0 bases; unmatched bases: 8. The CDR3 has 16 residues.

This chain links TRBV11-3 with TRBJ2-2; 7 bases are a match to TRBD2. The CDR3 has 16 residues. Germline values: CDR1 SGHNT, CDR2 YENEEA. The J segment lost 3 bases and the V segment lost 1 base, leaving 5 bases of the junction unmatched. The CDR3 region has the DNA TGTGCCAGCAGCTTAGGCGGGAGTTTTGACACCGGGGAGCTGTTTTTT. This sequence encodes CASSLGGSFDTGELFF.

This clone was observed once. This chain connects TRBV4-2 to TRBJ2-4; 9 bases line up with TRBD1. The germline CDR1 and CDR2 sequences are LGHNA and YNFKEQ. V trimming: 0 bases; J trimming: 4 bases; junction bases outside the gene matches: 7. This CDR3 has 17 amino acids. CDR3 protein: CASSQDAGTGLKNIQYF. Written as DNA, the CDR3 is TGTGCCAGCAGCCAAGATGCCGGGACAGGGCTGAAAAACATTCAGTACTTC.

The chain carries TRBV7-9 and TRBJ1-1; 10 bases fit TRBD1. The V segment lost 5 bases and the J segment 4 bases; nucleotides outside the gene matches: 13. This CDR3 comprises 17 residues. Germline CDR1 reads SEHNR; CDR2 reads FQNEAQ (reference sequence). CDR3 protein: CASSRRQGAVRITEAFF. The CDR3 DNA reads TGTGCCAGCAGCCGCAGACAGGGGGCGGTTAGGATCACTGAAGCTTTCTTT. The entire variable domain, with the rest obtained from reference TRBV7-9 and TRBJ1-1, is as follows: DTGVSQNPRHKITKRGQNVTFRCDPISEHNRLYWYRQTLGQGPEFLTYFQNEAQLEKSRLLSDRFSAERPKGSFSTLEIQRTEQGDSAMYLCASSRRQGAVRITEAFFGQGTRLTVV.

V is TRBV7-2 and J is TRBJ1-1; D not certain. Trimming took off 2 bases at V and 1 base at J, with 5 bases between the two ends. The V gene's germline CDR1 is SGHTA and CDR2 FQGNSA. The CDR3 covers 13 residues. CDR3 loop: CASSLHKNTEAFF. In DNA form, the CDR3 reads TGTGCCAGCAGCTTACACAAGAACACTGAAGCTTTCTTT.

V gene TRBV27 combines with J gene TRBJ1-1, with a weak D call TRBD1 (6 bases). The length of the CDR3 is 20 residues. The germline V gene has CDR1 MNHEY and CDR2 SMNVEV (reference sequence). V was shortened by 1 base and J by 0 bases, with 24 bases between the two germline ends. CDR3 sequence (DNA): TGTGCCAGCAGTTTATTTCCCCCCCGACAGGCGGCGATCTTGAACACTGAAGCTTTCTTT. Translated, it gives CASSLFPPRQAAILNTEAFF.

The genes are TRBV6-5 and TRBJ1-1; 7 nucleotides line up with TRBD1. The V gene's germline CDR1 is MNHEY and CDR2 SVGAGI. CDR3 length: 13 residues. V dropped 4 bases and J dropped 7; count of bases not matched to a gene: 6. CDR3 DNA: TGTGCCAGCAGTTTGGTGACAGGGATTGAAGCTTTCTTT. Its protein product is CASSLVTGIEAFF.

This clone was observed once. The V and J genes are TRBV28 and TRBJ2-7; 8 bases align to TRBD1. The length of the CDR3 is 14 residues. The V gene end was trimmed by 3 bases and the J gene end by 5 bases; junction bases not matched to a gene: 6. CDR1 and CDR2 (germline): MDHEN, SYDVKM. The CDR3 spells CASSFTGGWHEQYF. The CDR3 nucleotides are TGTGCCAGCAGTTTTACAGGGGGATGGCACGAGCAGTACTTC. Drawing the rest from reference TRBV28 and TRBJ2-7, the complete variable domain is DVKVTQSSRYLVKRTGEKVFLECVQDMDHENMFWYRQDPGLGLRLIYFSYDVKMKEKGDIPEGYSVSREKKERFSLILESASTNQTSMYLCASSFTGGWHEQYFGPGTRLTVT.

This clone occurred once. The chain carries TRBV11-2 and TRBJ2-7; D might be TRBD2 (6 bases). Trimming cost V 1 base and J 3 bases, with 13 bases left between them. The length of the CDR3 is 15 residues. The V gene's germline CDR1 is SGHAT and CDR2 FQNNGV. The CDR3 sequence is CASSLVPRENYEQYF. The CDR3 DNA follows: TGTGCCAGCAGCTTAGTGCCCCGGGAGAACTACGAGCAGTACTTC.

V usage is TRBV5-4 and J usage is TRBJ2-3, with a tentative D call TRBD2 (7 bases). The CDR3 is 15 amino acids. The germline V gene encodes CDR1 SGHNT and CDR2 YYREEE (reference sequence). V was clipped by 0 bases and J by 3 bases, with 11 bases between them. The CDR3 region has the DNA TGTGCCAGCAGCTTGGCGGGGGGCGGGACAGATACGCAGTATTTT. Its protein product is CASSLAGGGTDTQYF.

This chain uses TRBV9 with TRBJ1-3, with 7 bases matching TRBD1. Trimming took 0 bases from V and 0 from J; bases not matched to a gene: 9. The CDR3 length is 18 residues. Germline lookup yields CDR1 SGDLS and CDR2 YYNGEE. CDR3 bases: TGTGCCAGCAGCGTAGCTATGGGGACAGCCGACTCTGGAAACACCATATATTTT. This codes for CASSVAMGTADSGNTIYF.

This clone was picked up one time. The rearrangement links TRBV7-9 to TRBJ1-1, with D hard to call. Germline-derived CDR1 and CDR2 are SEHNR and FQNEAQ (reference sequence). Trimming pared 0 bases from V and 11 bases from J, leaving 19 bases between. The CDR3 has 15 residues. The CDR3 bases are TGTGCCAGCAGCTTAGCGTACGGTTGGGCGCCTGGGGCTTTCTTT. It is translated as CASSLAYGWAPGAFF.

The J gene is TRBJ1-4, the V gene TRBV28, with D possibly TRBD1 on 6 matching bases. Trimming removed 5 bases from V and 6 bases from J, with 22 bases in between. CDR3 length: 17 residues. CDR1 and CDR2 from the germline V gene are MDHEN and SYDVKM. CDR3 in DNA: TGTGCCAGCAGTCCTCCGGGACAACCTACACAGGATGAAAAACTGTTTTTT. The encoded protein is CASSPPGQPTQDEKLFF.

The gene calls are TRBV29-1 and TRBJ1-2; D may be TRBD1 (5 bases). V was clipped by 7 bases and J by 3 bases, with 15 bases between them. The CDR3 runs to 13 residues. Germline V gene data show CDR1 as SQVTM and CDR2 as ANQGSEA. The CDR3 DNA sequence: TGCAGCGCAAGACAGACCCGGGACTATGGCTACACCTTC. This sequence encodes CSARQTRDYGYTF.

The chain combines TRBV27 with TRBJ2-7; no firm D call. Germline V CDR1 and CDR2: MNHEY, SMNVEV (reference sequence). The V end lost 4 bases, the J end lost 1 base, and 5 bases lay between the germline ends. The CDR3 is 12 residues long. The CDR3 sequence is CASSSRSYEQYF. In DNA, the CDR3 is TGTGCCAGCAGTTCGCGATCCTACGAGCAGTACTTC.

The chain combines TRBV11-2 with TRBJ2-7, with 7 bases fitting TRBD1. This CDR3 contains 13 residues. The J segment lost 5 bases and the V segment lost 7 bases, leaving 8 bases of the junction unmatched. Germline lookup yields CDR1 SGHAT and CDR2 FQNNGV. The CDR3 is CASTLTGFHEQYF. In DNA form, the CDR3 reads TGTGCCAGCACCTTGACAGGGTTTCACGAGCAGTACTTC.

V and J are TRBV28 and TRBJ2-2; D is undetermined. Trimming stripped 3 bases from V and 2 bases from J, with 10 bases between. Germline assignment: CDR1 MDHEN and CDR2 SYDVKM. The CDR3 consists of 15 residues. The CDR3 DNA reads TGTGCCAGCAGTTTCTTTTTGTTTAACACCGGGGAGCTGTTTTTT. As protein: CASSFFLFNTGELFF.